This T cell receptor beta chain was sequenced for a study of T cell responses to AZD1222 COVID-19 vaccine. V lost 3 bases and J lost 4, with 12 bases in between. CDR1 and CDR2 (germline): MNHEY, SMNVEV (reference sequence). This CDR3 is built from 14 residues. Notes on the study in general: Only five or six AZD1222 recipients were seropositive at baseline.

Worth noting for this clone: Its matching antigen is unknown.

Clones were read by immunoSEQ multiplex PCR, and TCRdb kept only the in-frame ones, dropping some. The repertoire holds about 68,000 clones, approximately 91% seen once, with roughly 8.3% in the top ten. The material sequenced was peripheral blood, taken on day 0 of AZD1222 vaccination. The clonotype comes from an adult in good health. V and J are TRBV27 and TRBJ1-1; D ambiguous. The CDR3 DNA follows: TGTGCCAGCAGTTTTACCCAACGAGGCACTGAAGCTTTCTTT. Translating it yields CASSFTQRGTEAFF.